Shown below are 28 T cell receptor beta chains from a single sample sequenced in a study of PD-1 blockade in classical Hodgkin lymphoma. Every patient was affected by relapse after autologous stem cell transplantation, while exposure to brentuximab vedotin was not uniform. TCRdb's table, derived via immunoSEQ multiplex PCR, lists solely in-frame clones and lacks some. In the table there are 10,000 to 15,000 clones, 80% to 85% of which are singletons. The sequencing used peripheral blood mononuclear cells (PBMCs), collected at baseline. Source of these receptors: a human donor with classical Hodgkin lymphoma.

The chain recombines TRBV27 with TRBJ2-7; a possible D gene is TRBD2 (7 bases). CDR1 is MNHEY and CDR2 is SMNVEV in the germline V gene (reference sequence). Between the trimmed V and J ends, which lost 5 bases and 1 base, there was a span of 12 bases. The CDR3 covers 14 residues. The CDR3 DNA reads TGTGCCAGCAGTCCAGCGGGACAATCCTACGAGCAGTACTTC. This translates into CASSPAGQSYEQYF.

The chain uses TRBV15 and TRBJ1-2; D unresolved. Germline V CDR1 and CDR2: LNHNV, YYDKDF (reference sequence). Trimming removed 1 base at V and 2 bases at J, with 11 bases between. The CDR3 is made up of 15 amino acids. Written as DNA, the CDR3 is TGTGCCACCAGCAGAGCCTGGACGGAAAACTATGGCTACACCTTC. It encodes CATSRAWTENYGYTF.

The chain uses TRBV27 and TRBJ2-3, with 11 nucleotides matching TRBD2. CDR3 length: 15 residues. Germline CDR1 MNHEY, CDR2 SMNVEV (reference sequence). V dropped 0 bases and J dropped 6; count of bases not matched to a gene: 2. The DNA of the CDR3 is TGTGCCAGCAGTTTATCGAGACTAGCGGGGGATACGCAGTATTTT. Its protein is CASSLSRLAGDTQYF.

In this sample, this clone turned up a few times. The V and J genes are TRBV19 and TRBJ2-1; 8 nucleotides line up with TRBD2. V trimming: 6 bases; J trimming: 7 bases; junction bases outside the gene matches: 8. The germline gives CDR1 LNHDA, CDR2 SQIVND (reference sequence). The CDR3 spans 14 residues. Written as DNA, the CDR3 is TGTGCCAGTAGCGGGAGGGCCCCCTGGAATGAGCAGTTCTTC. Its translation is CASSGRAPWNEQFF.

V and J are TRBV28 and TRBJ2-1; D may be TRBD2 (6 bases). Germline-derived CDR1 and CDR2 are MDHEN and SYDVKM. The CDR3 sequence is 17 residues long. V was pared by 7 bases and J by 0 bases, with 19 bases between. The CDR3 region has the DNA TGTGCCAGCACCCCGTTTCGGGGGAGAACCTCCTACAATGAGCAGTTCTTC. Translated: CASTPFRGRTSYNEQFF.

The chain employs TRBV28 and TRBJ1-3; TRBD1 might be the D (5 bases). Germline V gene sequence: CDR1 MDHEN, CDR2 SYDVKM. Deletions cut 8 bases from V and 4 bases from J, with 12 bases between. The CDR3 sequence is 13 residues long. CDR3 coding DNA: TGTGCCAGCCGGGGGAGGGGAGGAAACACCATATATTTT. As protein: CASRGRGGNTIYF.

The V call is TRBV7-2, the J call TRBJ2-3, with D maybe TRBD1 (5 bases). V was shortened by 5 bases and J by 4 bases, with 19 bases between the two germline ends. CDR1 is SGHTA, CDR2 FQGNSA, per germline. This CDR3 has 16 amino acids. The CDR3 coding sequence is TGTGCCAGCAGCCAACACCGTACAGGTTCCCCAGATACGCAGTATTTT. This sequence encodes CASSQHRTGSPDTQYF.

This chain uses TRBV7-3 with TRBJ2-5, with D perhaps TRBD1 or TRBD2 (5 bases each). The V end was cut by 1 base, the J end by 4 bases, with 19 bases between. Germline lookup yields CDR1 SGHTA and CDR2 FQGTGA. The CDR3 runs 17 residues. CDR3 residues: CASSLIGWGRGRETQYF. CDR3 coding DNA: TGTGCCAGCAGCTTAATCGGTTGGGGGAGAGGTCGAGAGACCCAGTACTTC. Supplemented by reference TRBV7-3 and TRBJ2-5, the full variable domain reads GAGVSQTPSNKVTEKGKYVELRCDPISGHTALYWYRQSLGQGPEFLIYFQGTGAADDSGLPNDRFFAVRPEGSVSTLKIQRTERGDSAVYLCASSLIGWGRGRETQYFGPGTRLLVL.

The chain carries TRBV7-9 and TRBJ2-7; 7 bases align to TRBD2. J was trimmed by 3 bases and V by 4 bases; bases with no gene match: 0. CDR3 length: 12 residues. The germline CDR1 and CDR2 sequences are SEHNR and FQNEAQ (reference sequence). CDR3 sequence (DNA): TGTGCCAGCAGCTCTAGCGGCTACGAGCAGTACGTC. This codes for CASSSSGYEQYV.

CDR3 sequence (DNA): TGTGCCAGCAGCACCGGGACAGGGCTCTACAATGAGCAGTTCTTC. Residues: CASSTGTGLYNEQFF. The rearrangement joins TRBV7-2 to TRBJ2-1; 9 positions match TRBD1. V dropped 5 bases and J dropped 3; count of bases not matched to a gene: 5. Germline lookup yields CDR1 SGHTA and CDR2 FQGNSA. The CDR3 loop spans 15 amino acids.

The chain employs TRBV28 and TRBJ1-2, with D tentatively TRBD1 (5 bases). The CDR3 sequence is 16 residues long. V lost 1 base to trimming and J lost 5 bases, with 17 bases between them. Germline CDR1 MDHEN, CDR2 SYDVKM. This chain's CDR3 is CASSLYPGRAAYGYTF. The CDR3, as DNA: TGTGCCAGCAGTTTATATCCAGGGAGGGCGGCTTATGGCTACACCTTC.

This clone is judged large. The chain links TRBV10-3 to TRBJ2-1, with 9 bases fitting TRBD2. Trimming at V came to 2 bases and at J to 7 bases, leaving 21 bases not matched to a gene. Looked up from germline, CDR1 is ENHRY and CDR2 is SYGVKD. The CDR3 loop spans 20 amino acids. CDR3 sequence reads: CAISERPLTSGRAEWNEQFF. In DNA form, the CDR3 reads TGTGCCATCAGTGAGCGTCCCCTGACTAGCGGTCGAGCTGAATGGAATGAGCAGTTCTTC.

Details on this clone: With a far larger clone one base away, a read error is the likely cause. The genes are TRBV6-1 and TRBJ1-2, with TRBD1 matching over 9 bases. Looked up from germline, CDR1 is MNHNS and CDR2 is SASEGT. V gave up 2 bases and J gave up 8 bases; unmatched junction bases: 12. The CDR3 sequence is 16 residues long. CDR3 protein: CASSEWGGNRGLGYTF. CDR3 nucleotides: TGTGCCAGCAGTGAATGGGGGGGGAACAGGGGGCTGGGCTACACCTTC.

This clone was recorded only once. The chain carries TRBV7-8 and TRBJ1-1, with D perhaps TRBD1 (6 bases). CDR1 and CDR2 (germline): SGHVS, FQNEAQ. V lost 2 bases and J lost 6, with 13 bases in between. The CDR3 sequence is 14 residues long. The CDR3 loop reads CASSLTTGLAEAFF. The CDR3 coding sequence is TGTGCCAGCAGCTTAACTACAGGGCTGGCTGAAGCTTTCTTT.

This clone appeared a single time. V usage is TRBV29-1 and J usage is TRBJ1-5; D perhaps matches TRBD1 (5 bases). The V end lost 5 bases, the J end lost 6 bases, and 14 bases lay between the germline ends. Germline V gene lookup returns CDR1 SQVTM and CDR2 ANQGSEA. CDR3 length: 13 residues. CDR3 loop: CSVLQGTGQPQHF. The CDR3 DNA reads TGCAGCGTTCTTCAGGGAACGGGTCAGCCCCAGCATTTT.

Only a few counts were recorded for this clone. The chain couples TRBV7-2 to TRBJ2-5; TRBD2 matches 9 bases. The V segment lost 3 bases and the J segment 5 bases; nucleotides outside the gene matches: 4. CDR1 is SGHTA and CDR2 is FQGNSA in the germline V gene. The CDR3 contains 14 residues. The DNA of the CDR3 is TGTGCCAGCAGCTTGTGGACTAGCGACGAGACCCAGTACTTC. Residues: CASSLWTSDETQYF.

This clone was detected once. The chain has TRBV4-1 and TRBJ2-2, with no clear D. Germline CDR1 and CDR2: MGHRA and YSYEKL. The length of the CDR3 is 13 residues. V lost 4 bases, J lost 5 bases, and 8 bases lay in between. The CDR3 DNA is TGCGCCAGCAGCCCGGAAGGGACCGGGGAGCTGTTTTTT. Translation gives CASSPEGTGELFF.

This chain links TRBV15 with TRBJ2-3, with D possibly TRBD2 on 6 matching bases. Germline V gene lookup returns CDR1 LNHNV and CDR2 YYDKDF (reference sequence). V dropped 1 base and J dropped 4 bases, with 21 bases sitting between them. This CDR3 is built from 18 residues. The CDR3 protein is CATSRGGLHRGGSDTQYF. CDR3 nucleotide sequence: TGTGCCACCAGCAGAGGCGGGTTGCACAGAGGAGGGTCAGATACGCAGTATTTT.

The chain links TRBV27 to TRBJ2-7; the match to TRBD2 covers 7 bases. V shed 5 bases, J shed 0 bases, and the junction held 4 bases outside the gene matches. The CDR3 covers 14 residues. The germline V gene has CDR1 MNHEY and CDR2 SMNVEV (reference sequence). CDR3 bases: TGTGCCAGCAGTGGTGGGGACTACTCCTACGAGCAGTACTTC. Its translation: CASSGGDYSYEQYF.

The V call is TRBV5-1, the J call TRBJ1-2, with TRBD1 identical over 12 bases. Germline trimming cut 0 bases from V and 8 bases from J; bases unmatched to any gene: 5. This CDR3 has 15 residues. Germline lookup yields CDR1 SGHRS and CDR2 YFSETQ. CDR3 in amino acids: CASSLVRDRGQGYTF. CDR3 DNA: TGCGCCAGCAGCTTGGTGCGGGACAGGGGGCAAGGCTACACCTTC.

The chain links TRBV4-1 to TRBJ1-1; the D gene is possibly TRBD1 (5 bases). The germline V and J ends were trimmed by 9 bases and 7 bases, with 18 bases remaining between them. This CDR3 has 13 residues. Germline V lookup: CDR1 MGHRA, CDR2 YSYEKL. CDR3 sequence: CASTRWGVGEAFF. The CDR3 region has the DNA TGCGCCAGTACCAGGTGGGGCGTGGGTGAAGCTTTCTTT.

The chain employs TRBV4-2 and TRBJ2-7, with TRBD1 as a possible D gene (5 bases). The germline V gene has CDR1 LGHNA and CDR2 YNFKEQ. The V gene lost 4 bases and the J gene lost 2 bases, with 15 bases spanning the gap. This CDR3 region has 15 residues. The CDR3 here is CASSPSIFRAYEQYV. CDR3 nucleotide sequence: TGTGCCAGCAGCCCCAGCATATTCAGGGCCTACGAGCAGTACGTC.

The genes are TRBV30 and TRBJ1-1; a possible D gene is TRBD1 (5 bases). The CDR3 sequence is 13 residues long. Germline CDR1 and CDR2: GTSNPN and SVGIG (reference sequence). Trimming left V 2 bases short and J 7 bases short, with 14 bases between. CDR3 sequence reads: CAWSIQAAGEAFF. CDR3 nucleotides: TGTGCCTGGAGTATACAGGCCGCAGGTGAAGCTTTCTTT.

The J gene is TRBJ1-2, the V gene TRBV27; TRBD1 might be the D (5 bases). Germline CDR1 is MNHEY and CDR2 is SMNVEV (reference sequence). Trimming took 9 bases from V and 1 from J, leaving 12 bases between them. This CDR3 is 13 amino acids long. The DNA for the CDR3 is TGTGCCAGTAGAACAGGAGATAACTATGGCTACACCTTC. It yields the protein CASRTGDNYGYTF.

This chain links TRBV27 with TRBJ2-1; 7 bases map to TRBD1. The CDR3 has 17 amino acids. From germline, CDR1 is MNHEY and CDR2 SMNVEV (reference sequence). V lost 4 bases to trimming and J lost 3 bases; unmatched junction nucleotides: 12. The CDR3 coding sequence is TGTGCCAGCAGTTCACTGTGGGGGACAGCCGACTACAATGAGCAGTTCTTC. Translation gives CASSSLWGTADYNEQFF.

The rearrangement joins TRBV5-5 to TRBJ1-2, with D perhaps matching TRBD1 (5 bases). This CDR3 comprises 15 residues. Germline V gene sequence: CDR1 SGHKS, CDR2 YYEKEE (reference sequence). V gave up 0 bases and J gave up 8 bases, with 17 bases separating them. The CDR3: CASSLAFWTIRGYTF. The DNA for the CDR3 is TGTGCCAGCAGCTTGGCCTTTTGGACAATAAGGGGCTACACCTTC.

V is TRBV5-4 and J is TRBJ1-1; 9 bases match TRBD1. From germline, CDR1 is SGHNT and CDR2 YYREEE (reference sequence). V gave up 4 bases and J gave up 6 bases; unmatched junction bases: 7. This CDR3 is 14 amino acids long. The CDR3 nucleotides read TGTGCCAGCAGCCCGACAGGGGGAAGGGCTGAAGCTTTCTTT. Protein: CASSPTGGRAEAFF.

This clone was counted only a few times. The gene calls are TRBV7-9 and TRBJ2-2; unclear D gene. Deletions cut 5 bases from V and 5 bases from J, with 6 bases between. This CDR3 is 12 amino acids long. From germline, CDR1 is SEHNR and CDR2 FQNEAQ (reference sequence). Written as DNA, the CDR3 is TGTGCCAGCAGCCAAGGGACCGGGGAGCTGTTTTTT. Its protein product is CASSQGTGELFF.